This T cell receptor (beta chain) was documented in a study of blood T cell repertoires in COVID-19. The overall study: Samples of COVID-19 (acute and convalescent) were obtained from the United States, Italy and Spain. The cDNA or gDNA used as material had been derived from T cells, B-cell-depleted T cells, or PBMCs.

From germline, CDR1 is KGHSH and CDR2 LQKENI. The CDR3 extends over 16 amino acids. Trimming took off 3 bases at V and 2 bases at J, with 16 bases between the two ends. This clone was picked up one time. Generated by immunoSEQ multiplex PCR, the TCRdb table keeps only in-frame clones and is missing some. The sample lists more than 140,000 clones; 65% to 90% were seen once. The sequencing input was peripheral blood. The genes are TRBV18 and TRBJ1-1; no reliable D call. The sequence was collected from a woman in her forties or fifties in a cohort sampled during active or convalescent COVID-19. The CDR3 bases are TGTGCCAGCTCACCCCGTTATCCAGCGGATAACACTGAAGCTTTCTTT. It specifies CASSPRYPADNTEAFF.